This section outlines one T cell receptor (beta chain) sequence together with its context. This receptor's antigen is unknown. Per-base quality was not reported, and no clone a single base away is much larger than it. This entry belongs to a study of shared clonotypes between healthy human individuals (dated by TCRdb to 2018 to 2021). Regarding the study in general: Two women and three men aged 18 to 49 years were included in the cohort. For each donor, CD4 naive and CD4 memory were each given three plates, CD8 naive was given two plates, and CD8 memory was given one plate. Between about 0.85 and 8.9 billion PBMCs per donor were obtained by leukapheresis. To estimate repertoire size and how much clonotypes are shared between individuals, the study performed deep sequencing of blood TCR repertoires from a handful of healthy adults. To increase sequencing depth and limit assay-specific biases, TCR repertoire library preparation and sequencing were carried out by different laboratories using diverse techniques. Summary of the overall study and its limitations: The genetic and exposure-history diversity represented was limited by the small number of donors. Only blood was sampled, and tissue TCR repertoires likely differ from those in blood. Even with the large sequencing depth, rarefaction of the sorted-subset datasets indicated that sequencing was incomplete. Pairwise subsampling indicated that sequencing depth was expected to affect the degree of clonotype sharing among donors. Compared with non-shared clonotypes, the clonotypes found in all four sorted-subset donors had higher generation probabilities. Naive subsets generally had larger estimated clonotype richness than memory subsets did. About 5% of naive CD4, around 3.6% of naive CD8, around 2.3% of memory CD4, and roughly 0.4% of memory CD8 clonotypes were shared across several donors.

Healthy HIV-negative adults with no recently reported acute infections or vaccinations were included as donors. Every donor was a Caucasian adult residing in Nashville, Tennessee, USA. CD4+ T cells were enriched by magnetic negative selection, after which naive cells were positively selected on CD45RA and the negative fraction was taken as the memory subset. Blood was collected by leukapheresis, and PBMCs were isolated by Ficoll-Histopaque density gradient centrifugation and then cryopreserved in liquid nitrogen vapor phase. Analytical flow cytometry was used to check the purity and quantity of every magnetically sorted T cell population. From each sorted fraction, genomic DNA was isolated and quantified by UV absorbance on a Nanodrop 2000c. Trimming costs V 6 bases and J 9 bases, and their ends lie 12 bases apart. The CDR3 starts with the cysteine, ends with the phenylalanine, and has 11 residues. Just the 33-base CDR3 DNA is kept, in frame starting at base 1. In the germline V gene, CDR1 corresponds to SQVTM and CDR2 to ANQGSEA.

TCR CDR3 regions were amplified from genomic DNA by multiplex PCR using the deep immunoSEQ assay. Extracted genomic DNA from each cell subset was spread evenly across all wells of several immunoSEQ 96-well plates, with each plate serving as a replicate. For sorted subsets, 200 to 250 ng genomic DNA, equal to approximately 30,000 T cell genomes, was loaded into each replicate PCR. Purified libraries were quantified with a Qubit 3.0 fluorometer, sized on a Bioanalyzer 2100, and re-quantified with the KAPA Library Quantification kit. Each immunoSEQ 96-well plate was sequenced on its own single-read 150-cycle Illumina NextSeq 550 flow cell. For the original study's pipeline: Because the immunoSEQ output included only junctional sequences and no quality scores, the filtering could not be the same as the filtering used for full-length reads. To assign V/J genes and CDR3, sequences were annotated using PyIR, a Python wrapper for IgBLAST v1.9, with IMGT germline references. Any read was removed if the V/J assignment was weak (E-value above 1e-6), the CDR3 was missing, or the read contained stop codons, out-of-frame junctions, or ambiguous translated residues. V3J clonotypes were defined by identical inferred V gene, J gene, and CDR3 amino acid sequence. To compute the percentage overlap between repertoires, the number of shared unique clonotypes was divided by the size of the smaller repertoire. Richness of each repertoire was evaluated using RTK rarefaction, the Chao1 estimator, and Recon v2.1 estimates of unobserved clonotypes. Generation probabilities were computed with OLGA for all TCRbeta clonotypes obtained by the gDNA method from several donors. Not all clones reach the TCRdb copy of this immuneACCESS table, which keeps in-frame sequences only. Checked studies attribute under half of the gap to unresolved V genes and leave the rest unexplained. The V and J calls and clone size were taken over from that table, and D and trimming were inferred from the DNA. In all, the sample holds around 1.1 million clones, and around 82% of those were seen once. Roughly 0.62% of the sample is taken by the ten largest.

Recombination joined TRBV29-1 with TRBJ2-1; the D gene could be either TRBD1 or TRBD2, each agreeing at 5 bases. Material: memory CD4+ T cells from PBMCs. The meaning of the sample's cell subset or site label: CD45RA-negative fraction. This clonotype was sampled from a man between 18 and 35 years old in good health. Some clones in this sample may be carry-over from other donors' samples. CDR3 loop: CSVKRDREQFF. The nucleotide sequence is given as TGCAGCGTAAAACGGGACCGTGAGCAGTTCTTC.